Listed below are T cell receptor beta chains from one sample, sequenced in a study of early T cells in non-severe SARS-CoV-2 infection. A single record per CDR3 protein comes from TCRdb applying MiXCR to the 5' RACE reads. The sample has 85,000 to 100,000 distinct CDR3 sequences, approximately 11% seen once; the top ten hold around 4.3%. The input for sequencing was whole blood, taken at baseline. The receptors here all came from an adult who was a healthcare worker with PCR-confirmed SARS-CoV-2 infection or an uninfected control (not recorded which). Both conserved end residues are part of each CDR3. A D gene is named only where the DNA matches it firmly. Part of the rows lack a size; the others show once, few, many or a class for expanded clones.

few	TRBV27	TRBJ1-2	TRBD1	TGTGCCAGCAGTTTCACCGGGACAGGGATTTCTGGCTACACCTTC	CASSFTGTGISGYTF
few	TRBV6-2/TRBV6-3	TRBJ2-7	-	TGTGCCAGCAGGCAGGGGCCTAGCGAGCAGTACTTC	CASRQGPSEQYF
-	TRBV12-3/TRBV12-4	TRBJ2-3	-	TGTGCCAGCAGTTTAGACACTATGAAAGATACGCAGTATTTT	CASSLDTMKDTQYF
few	TRBV7-2	TRBJ2-1	-	TGTGCCAGCAGCTTACCTCAGACAGCCTCCTACAATGAGCAGTTCTTC	CASSLPQTASYNEQFF
many	TRBV11-2	TRBJ2-2	-	TGTGCCAGCAGACCGACAGAGATTACGAACACCGGGGAGCTGTTTTTT	CASRPTEITNTGELFF
many	TRBV5-1	TRBJ1-5	-	TGCGCCAGCAGCTTCGACAGCAATCAGCCCCAGCATTTT	CASSFDSNQPQHF
many	TRBV4-1	TRBJ2-7	-	TGCGCCAGCAGCCGCGAAGGAGCCGGATCATTCTACGAGCAGTACTTC	CASSREGAGSFYEQYF
-	TRBV29-1	TRBJ1-1	TRBD1	TGCAGCGCTAGGCCAGGGGGCGCCTCTGAAGCTTTCTTT	CSARPGGASEAFF
-	TRBV24-1	TRBJ1-2	TRBD1	TGTGCCACGAGGGACAGTATCAACTATGGCTACACCTTC	CATRDSINYGYTF
-	TRBV10-2	TRBJ2-2	-	TGCGCCAGCAGTGAGTCGACAGTAAACACCGGGGAGCTGTTTTTT	CASSESTVNTGELFF
few	TRBV12-3/TRBV12-4	TRBJ2-3	TRBD2	TGTGCCAGCAGTTTGTCTAGCGGGGGCCCGGATACGCAGTATTTT	CASSLSSGGPDTQYF
many	TRBV4-1	TRBJ1-5	-	TGCGCCAGCAGCCAAGACAGAACCAATCAGCCCCAGCATTTT	CASSQDRTNQPQHF
-	TRBV28	TRBJ2-3	TRBD2	TGTGCCAGCAGGGGACTAGCGGGGAACACAGATACGCAGTATTTT	CASRGLAGNTDTQYF
few	TRBV25-1	TRBJ1-6	-	TGTGCCAGCAGTGAATTCGGCAGCAATTCACCCCTCCACTTT	CASSEFGSNSPLHF
few	TRBV7-9	TRBJ2-7	-	TGTGCCAGCAGCCCTCCGGCTTTCTACGAGCAGTACTTC	CASSPPAFYEQYF
few	TRBV20-1	TRBJ2-7	TRBD1	TGCAGTGCTAGAGCCCCGACAGGGGACCGGCCCTACGAGCAGTACTTC	CSARAPTGDRPYEQYF
many	TRBV6-5	TRBJ2-2	TRBD1	TGTGCCAGCAGTTGGGGACAGGGTGCGCCCGGGGAGCTGTTTTTT	CASSWGQGAPGELFF
many	TRBV24-1	TRBJ2-2	TRBD1	TGTGCCACCAGTGACGCGACAGGGTGGAGGACCGGGGAGCTGTTTTTT	CATSDATGWRTGELFF
many	TRBV4-3	TRBJ2-1	TRBD2	TGCGCCAGCAGCCAAGATCTCCAGGTCTCTGGCGTAGCGGGGTACAATGAGCAGTTCTTC	CASSQDLQVSGVAGYNEQFF
many	TRBV29-1	TRBJ2-7	-	TGCAGCGTGGCCCGGGGCTCTTTCGAGCAGTACTTC	CSVARGSFEQYF
many	TRBV5-1	TRBJ2-3	-	TGCGCCAGCAGCTTGGAGGGCCGAACAGATACGCAGTATTTT	CASSLEGRTDTQYF
few	TRBV7-9	TRBJ2-7	-	TGTGCCAGCAGCTTATCCCCGACGTTCCCCTACGAGCAGTACTTC	CASSLSPTFPYEQYF
many	TRBV7-2	TRBJ2-7	TRBD2	TGTGCCAGCAGCTTAGCGCCCTCCGGGACTAGCGGGGCGGGGGAGCAGTACTTC	CASSLAPSGTSGAGEQYF
few	TRBV3-1	TRBJ2-7	-	TGTGCCAGCAGCCAAAACCGAGTCAGCGAGCAGTACTTC	CASSQNRVSEQYF